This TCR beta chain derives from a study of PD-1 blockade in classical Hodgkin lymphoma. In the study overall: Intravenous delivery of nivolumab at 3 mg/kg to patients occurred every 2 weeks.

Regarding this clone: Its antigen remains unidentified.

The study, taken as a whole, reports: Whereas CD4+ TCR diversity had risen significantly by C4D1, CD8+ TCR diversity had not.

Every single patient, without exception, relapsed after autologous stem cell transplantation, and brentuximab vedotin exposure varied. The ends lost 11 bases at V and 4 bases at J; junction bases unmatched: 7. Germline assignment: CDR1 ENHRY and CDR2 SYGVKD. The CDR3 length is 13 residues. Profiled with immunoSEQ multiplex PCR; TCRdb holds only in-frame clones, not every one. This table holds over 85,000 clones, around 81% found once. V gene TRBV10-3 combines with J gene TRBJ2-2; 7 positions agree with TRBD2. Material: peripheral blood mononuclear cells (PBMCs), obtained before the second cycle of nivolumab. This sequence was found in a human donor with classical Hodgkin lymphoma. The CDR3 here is CASGGGSTGELFF. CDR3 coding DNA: TGTGCCTCTGGCGGGGGTAGCACCGGGGAGCTGTTTTTT.